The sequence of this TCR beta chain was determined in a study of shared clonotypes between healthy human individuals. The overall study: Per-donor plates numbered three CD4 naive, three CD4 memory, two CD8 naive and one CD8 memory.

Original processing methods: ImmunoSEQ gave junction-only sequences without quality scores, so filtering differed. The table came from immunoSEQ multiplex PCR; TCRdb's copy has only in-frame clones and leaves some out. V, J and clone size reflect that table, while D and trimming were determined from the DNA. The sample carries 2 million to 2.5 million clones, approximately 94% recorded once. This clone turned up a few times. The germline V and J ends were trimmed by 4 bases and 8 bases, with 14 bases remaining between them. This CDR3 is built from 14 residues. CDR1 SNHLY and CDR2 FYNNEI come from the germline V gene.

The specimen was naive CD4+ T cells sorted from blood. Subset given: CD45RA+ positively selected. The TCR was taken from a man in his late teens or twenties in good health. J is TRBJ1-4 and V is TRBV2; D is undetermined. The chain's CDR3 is CASSVGRVSEKLFF. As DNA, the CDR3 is TGTGCCAGCAGTGTGGGGAGGGTTAGCGAAAAACTGTTTTTT.